These 16 T cell receptor beta chains share one sample of origin, sequenced in a study of T cells after yellow fever vaccination. TCRdb ran MiXCR on the 5' RACE reads and lists one entry per CDR3 protein. Altogether 9,500 to 15,000 distinct CDR3 sequences are present, roughly 5.8% being singletons, with the ten largest covering around 1%. The sample consisted of PBMCs, either bulk or a sorted T-cell subset (CD4+, CD8+, memory, or dextramer-sorted; not recorded which), taken on the day of the yellow fever booster vaccination. The receptors come from a man in his thirties or forties who received the YFV17D yellow fever vaccine.

This clonotype came up many times. Its ends do not fully match the called genes, so a read error is possible. Written as DNA, the CDR3 is TGCTGTGCTAAAGGGGGGACTACCCGAAGCTCCTACAATGAGCAGTTCTTC. Translating gives CCAKGGTTRSSYNEQFF. The rearrangement joins TRBV20-1 to TRBJ2-1; D is possibly TRBD2 (7 bases). CDR1 is DFQATT and CDR2 is SNEGSKA in the germline V gene (reference sequence). The CDR3 contains 17 residues.

Judged by abundance, this clonotype is medium-sized. The J gene is TRBJ2-1, the V gene TRBV7-6; 10 nucleotides line up with TRBD2. Germline CDR1 and CDR2: SGHVS and FNYEAQ. The CDR3 is 13 amino acids. V lost 5 bases to trimming and J lost 10 bases; unmatched junction nucleotides: 5. This CDR3 is CASSISGRSEQFF. In DNA form, the CDR3 reads TGTGCCAGCAGCATTAGCGGGAGGAGCGAGCAGTTCTTC.

This clonotype was picked up many times. The genes are TRBV3-1 and TRBJ2-2, with D uncertain. Per the germline V gene, CDR1 is LGHDT and CDR2 is YNNKEL (reference sequence). The CDR3 runs to 14 residues. The ends were cut back, 4 bases at V and 2 bases at J, with 8 bases in the middle. The CDR3 DNA is TGTGCCAGCAGCCGTGTGGGCAACACCGGGGAGCTGTTTTTT. It yields the protein CASSRVGNTGELFF. Based on the CDR3 plus reference TRBV3-1 and TRBJ2-2, the full variable domain is DTAVSQTPKYLVTQMGNDKSIKCEQNLGHDTMYWYKQDSKKFLKIMFSYNNKELIINETVPNRFSPKSPDKAHLNLHINSLELGDSAVYFCASSRVGNTGELFFGEGSRLTVL.

This clonotype came up many times. This rearrangement joins TRBV7-9 to TRBJ2-7; 7 nucleotides align to TRBD1. The V gene end was trimmed by 5 bases and the J gene end by 2 bases; junction bases not matched to a gene: 9. The CDR3 sequence is 15 residues long. Germline V CDR1 and CDR2: SEHNR, FQNEAQ (reference sequence). The CDR3 here is CASSLESGQTYEQYF. The DNA of the CDR3 is TGTGCCAGCAGCCTAGAATCGGGACAGACCTACGAGCAGTACTTC.

By sample share, this clonotype is medium-sized. This chain uses TRBV29-1 with TRBJ1-2; D gene unclear. This CDR3 has 12 residues. Between the trimmed V and J ends, which lost 6 bases and 4 bases, there was a span of 12 bases. In germline, CDR1 is SQVTM, CDR2 ANQGSEA. The CDR3 coding sequence is TGCAGCGTGGTCATGGCCTCCTATGGCTACACCTTC. Its protein product is CSVVMASYGYTF.

This clonotype was seen only a few times. The V call is TRBV11-3, the J call TRBJ2-4, with TRBD2 matching over 8 bases. The CDR3 is 14 residues long. Germline V CDR1 and CDR2: SGHNT, YENEEA. V trimming: 8 bases; J trimming: 8 bases; junction bases outside the gene matches: 11. The CDR3 region is CASGPGLAIDIQYF. The CDR3 nucleotides are TGTGCCAGCGGACCTGGACTAGCTATAGACATTCAGTACTTC.

By its share, this clonotype is medium-sized. At one end the junction does not follow the germline gene, possibly because of a read error. V and J are TRBV6-2 or TRBV6-3 and TRBJ2-1; 11 bases match TRBD2. Germline V gene sequence: CDR1 MNHEY, CDR2 SVGEGT. The CDR3 runs 13 residues. The DNA of the CDR3 is TGTGCCAGCAGTCAAGGGACTAGCGGAGCCCCGATCTTC. Its protein is CASSQGTSGAPIF.

This clonotype was recorded at least ten times. This rearrangement joins TRBV3-1 to TRBJ2-3; tentatively, D is TRBD2 (7 bases). This CDR3 has 13 residues. Germline CDR1 and CDR2: LGHDT and YNNKEL (reference sequence). Trimming removed 2 bases at V and 8 bases at J, with 11 bases between. The CDR3 spells CASSQKRGGTQYF. The CDR3 region has the DNA TGTGCCAGCAGCCAAAAAAGGGGGGGTACGCAGTATTTT.

This clonotype was recorded many times. The rearrangement uses TRBV2 and TRBJ2-3; 9 nucleotides match TRBD1. The CDR3 sequence is 15 residues long. V shed 8 bases, J shed 4 bases, and the junction held 10 bases outside the gene matches. Germline-derived CDR1 and CDR2 are SNHLY and FYNNEI. CDR3: CASLNPGQGPDTQYF. The CDR3 nucleotides are TGTGCCAGCCTTAATCCGGGACAGGGTCCAGATACGCAGTATTTT. The entire variable domain, with the rest obtained from reference TRBV2 and TRBJ2-3, is as follows: EPEVTQTPSHQVTQMGQEVILRCVPISNHLYFYWYRQILGQKVEFLVSFYNNEISEKSEIFDDQFSVERPDGSNFTLKIRSTKLEDSAMYFCASLNPGQGPDTQYFGPGTRLTVL.

This clonotype is categorized as medium-sized. The chain has TRBV6-1 and TRBJ2-1; D remains unclear. The germline V gene has CDR1 MNHNS and CDR2 SASEGT. The CDR3 has 13 residues. V was trimmed by 3 bases and J by 9 bases, leaving 12 bases between them. The CDR3 region is CASSEALLLEQFF. The CDR3 DNA reads as TGTGCCAGCAGTGAGGCTCTACTACTTGAGCAGTTCTTC.

This clonotype is classed as medium-sized. The chain joins TRBV4-2 to TRBJ2-7; D may be TRBD1 (5 bases). CDR1 and CDR2 from the germline V gene are LGHNA and YNFKEQ. With 1 base removed from V and 7 bases from J, the gap between germline ends came to 14 bases. This CDR3 region has 14 residues. The CDR3 protein is CASSQGGGVREQYF. In DNA, the CDR3 is TGTGCCAGCAGCCAAGGGGGCGGAGTGAGGGAGCAGTACTTC.

This clonotype was seen at least ten times. The chain joins TRBV28 to TRBJ2-3; D call uncertain. Germline CDR1 and CDR2: MDHEN and SYDVKM. The CDR3 has 13 amino acids. The germline V and J ends were trimmed by 5 bases and 2 bases, with 8 bases remaining between them. The CDR3 coding sequence is TGTGCCAGCAGTCCCCCGAACACAGATACGCAGTATTTT. It codes for CASSPPNTDTQYF.

This clonotype occurred many times. The chain joins TRBV4-3 to TRBJ1-5; D unclear. Trimming took 0 bases from V and 0 from J, leaving 12 bases between them. Looked up from germline, CDR1 is LGHNA and CDR2 is YSLEER. This CDR3 has 17 residues. This chain's CDR3 is CASSQDPQAGSNQPQHF. The CDR3 nucleotides are TGCGCCAGCAGCCAAGACCCCCAGGCAGGTAGCAATCAGCCCCAGCATTTT.

This clonotype is deemed medium-sized (0.01 to 0.1%). V is TRBV29-1 and J is TRBJ2-7, with D perhaps TRBD1 (6 bases). CDR1 and CDR2 (germline): SQVTM, ANQGSEA. The CDR3 has 13 residues. V shed 7 bases and J shed 0 bases, with 13 bases lying between them. As DNA, the CDR3 is TGCAGCGCCTTGACAGGCGTCTCCTACGAGCAGTACTTC. Translated, it gives CSALTGVSYEQYF.

This clonotype came up many times. V usage is TRBV6-5 and J usage is TRBJ2-5; D might be TRBD1 (6 bases). Germline values: CDR1 MNHEY, CDR2 SVGAGI. This CDR3 has 14 amino acids. Trimming cost V 6 bases and J 2 bases, with 13 bases left between them. CDR3 in DNA: TGTGCCAGCAGACCCTCTGGACAGCAAGAGACCCAGTACTTC. Translation: CASRPSGQQETQYF.

This clonotype is deemed medium-sized. V usage is TRBV20-1 and J usage is TRBJ2-1; weak D call: TRBD2 (6 bases). The CDR3 consists of 12 residues. Trimming shortened V by 4 bases and J by 7 bases, and 11 bases separated the two germline ends. Germline V CDR1 and CDR2: DFQATT, SNEGSKA (reference sequence). The CDR3 protein is CSATGLSNEQFF. In DNA form, the CDR3 reads TGCAGTGCTACGGGACTTTCTAATGAGCAGTTCTTC.